The present T cell receptor (beta chain) was sequenced within a study of graft-versus-host responses after intestinal transplantation (dated by TCRdb to the early 2020s). For the study in its entirety: Recipients received multivisceral, liver-intestinal, or isolated intestinal transplants. Every recipient was given anti-thymocyte globulin induction, followed by roughly 3 years of maintenance tacrolimus and steroids. Bulk TCR-beta CDR3 sequencing was used to track graft-versus-host and host-versus-graft alloreactive T cell clones in the graft, circulation and bone marrow after intestinal transplantation. Alloreactive clones were identified by sequencing pre-transplant mixed lymphocyte reaction products and comparing these products with unstimulated pre-transplant donor and recipient T cells. The cohort enrolled some 24 intestinal transplant recipients, one of whom was a retransplant, and a few patients without pretransplant specimens were excluded. Donor T cell macrochimerism was defined as a peak of at least 4% donor T cells among recipient peripheral blood mononuclear cells. Samples from three later patients were sequenced in-house on an Illumina MiSeq with MiXCR processing rather than by the commercial service.

As concerns this clone: Within one base of it there is no much larger clone, and no base qualities were kept.

The junction shows trimming of 6 bases on V and 0 bases on J, plus 12 bases between the germline ends. From its cysteine to its phenylalanine, the CDR3 spans 16 amino acids. Only the CDR3 DNA stays, 48 bases, in frame from base 1. The CDR1 and CDR2 encoded by the germline V gene (reference sequence) are LNHDA and SQIVND. What this sample's time point label stands for: cells obtained before transplantation from donor or recipient. In the mixed lymphocyte reactions, approximately 200,000 CFSE-labeled pre-transplant responders were plated with approximately 200,000 irradiated violet-dye-labeled stimulators and cultured for approximately six days. Proliferating CD3+CD4+CFSE-low and CD3+CD8+CFSE-low responder cells were FACS-sorted on a BD Influx sorter after the mixed lymphocyte reaction. General findings and caveats noted by the study authors: Early after transplant, peak levels of circulating GvH clones were found to be associated with declines in HvG clones. Patients with donor T cell macrochimerism had high GvH to HvG T cell clonal ratios in their allografts. GvH clones were detected in recipient bone marrow, and some of these GvH clones were observed earlier in ileal mucosa or blood, consistent with an intestinal mucosal origin. The relatively low number and heterogeneity of intestinal transplant patients limited the conclusions.

Library preparation used the immunoSEQ multiplex PCR assay. For most patients, genomic DNA was isolated with the Qiagen DNeasy Blood and Tissue Kit and sent frozen to Adaptive Biotechnologies for TCR sequencing. For most patients, high-throughput TCR-beta CDR3 sequencing of genomic DNA was performed by Adaptive Biotechnologies. The authors' analysis ran thus. TCR sequencing data were retrieved from Adaptive's ImmunoSEQ software for some 17 patients, whereas a few other patients were processed with MiXCR and VDJtools. To correct CD4 versus CD8 sorting errors, sequences present in both subsets at a frequency ratio below 5:1 were removed. CDR3 nucleotide sequences shared between donor and recipient were removed because the origin of such sequences could not be assigned. To count as alloreactive, a clone needed at least 2-fold expansion over unstimulated cells and a minimum CFSE-low frequency of 0.002% (template counts) or 0.001% (read counts). Clones were considered mappable if detected in sequenced pre-transplant spleen, lymph node, or MLR CFSE-low populations of the donor or recipient. Cumulative frequency of alloreactive clones was calculated as a percentage of all sequences weighted by copy number. TCRdb obtained this table from immuneACCESS and retained in-frame rearrangements with V and J assigned. These tables miss some clones; where compared with another copy, unresolved V genes account for less than half of the shortfall, and the remainder is unexplained. That table is the source of V, J and clone size, and D and trimming were worked out from the DNA. The sample includes about 4,700 clones, with about 30% observed a single time. The ten largest account for about 22% of the sample.

The sequencing here drew on alloreactive CD8+ T cells from a mixed lymphocyte reaction culture, taken before transplantation. The cell subset or site label of this sample denotes: CFSE-low proliferating T cells sorted from roughly six-day pre-transplant mixed lymphocyte reaction (GvH or HvG direction). The chain employs TRBV19 and TRBJ2-6; there is no confident call for the D gene. This receptor was taken from a human patient who was an organ donor for intestinal transplantation. Read as DNA, the sequence is TGTGCCAGTAGCCTAACGGGTACCTCTGGGGCCAACGTCCTGACTTTC. This sequence encodes CASSLTGTSGANVLTF.